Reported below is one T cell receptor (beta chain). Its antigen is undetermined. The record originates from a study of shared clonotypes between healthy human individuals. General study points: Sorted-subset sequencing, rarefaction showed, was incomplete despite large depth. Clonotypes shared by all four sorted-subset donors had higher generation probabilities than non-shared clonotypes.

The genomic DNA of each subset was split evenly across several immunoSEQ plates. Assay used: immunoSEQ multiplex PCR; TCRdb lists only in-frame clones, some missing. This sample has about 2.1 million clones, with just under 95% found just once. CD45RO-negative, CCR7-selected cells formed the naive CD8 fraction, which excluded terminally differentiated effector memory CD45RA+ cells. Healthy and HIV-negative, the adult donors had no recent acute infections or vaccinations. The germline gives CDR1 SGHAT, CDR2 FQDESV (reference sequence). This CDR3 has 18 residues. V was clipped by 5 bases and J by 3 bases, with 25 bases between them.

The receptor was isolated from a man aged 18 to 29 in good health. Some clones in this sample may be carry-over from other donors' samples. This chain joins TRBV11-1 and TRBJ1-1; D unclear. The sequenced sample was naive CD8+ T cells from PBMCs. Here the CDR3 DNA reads TGTGCCAGCAGCCGAGGCGATGGGGTTAATGAGAAGGACACTGAAGCTTTCTTT. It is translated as CASSRGDGVNEKDTEAFF.